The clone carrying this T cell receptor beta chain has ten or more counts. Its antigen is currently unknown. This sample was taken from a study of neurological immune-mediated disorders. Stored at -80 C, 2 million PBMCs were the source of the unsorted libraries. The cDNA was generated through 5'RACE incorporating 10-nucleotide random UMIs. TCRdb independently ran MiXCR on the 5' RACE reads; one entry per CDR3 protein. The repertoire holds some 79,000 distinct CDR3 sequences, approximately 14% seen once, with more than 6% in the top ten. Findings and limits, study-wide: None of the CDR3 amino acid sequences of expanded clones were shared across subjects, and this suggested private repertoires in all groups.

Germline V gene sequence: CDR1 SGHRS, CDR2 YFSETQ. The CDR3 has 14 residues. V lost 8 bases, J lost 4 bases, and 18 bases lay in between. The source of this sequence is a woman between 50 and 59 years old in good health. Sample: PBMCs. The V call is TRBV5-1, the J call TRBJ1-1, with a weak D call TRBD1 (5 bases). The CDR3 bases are TGCGCCAGTGCGGGACCGGCCCGCGGCACTGAAGCTTTCTTT. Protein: CASAGPARGTEAFF.